Described below is a single T cell receptor beta chain sequence and its context. V was clipped by 2 bases and J by 1 base, with 11 bases between them. Looked up from germline, CDR1 is SGHTA and CDR2 is FQGNSA. CDR3 length: 15 residues. The entry originates in a study of OX40 agonist ivuxolimab in advanced cancers. Study background: All patients had ivuxolimab intravenously every 2 weeks at 0.01 to 10 mg/kg.

Using immunoSEQ multiplex PCR, the repertoire was profiled, and TCRdb retains in-frame clones only, with some absent. The repertoire consists of 60,000 to 100,000 clones, with approximately 90% occurring once and the leading ten covering 0.5% to 0.65%. Sample: CD4+ or CD8+ T cells sorted from blood, taken in a trial of the OX40 agonist ivuxolimab. The chain employs TRBV7-2 and TRBJ1-1; D unclear. This TCR derives from an adult with an advanced solid tumor such as melanoma, head and neck, liver or kidney cancer. CDR3 amino acids: CASSLYTVTNTEAFF. Here the CDR3 DNA reads TGTGCCAGCAGCTTATACACGGTCACGAACACTGAAGCTTTCTTT. Together with reference TRBV7-2 and TRBJ1-1, the CDR3 gives the full variable domain: GAGVSQSPSNKVTEKGKDVELRCDPISGHTALYWYRQSLGQGLEFLIYFQGNSAPDKSGLPSDRFSAERTGGSVSTLTIQRTQQEDSAVYLCASSLYTVTNTEAFFGQGTRLTVV.